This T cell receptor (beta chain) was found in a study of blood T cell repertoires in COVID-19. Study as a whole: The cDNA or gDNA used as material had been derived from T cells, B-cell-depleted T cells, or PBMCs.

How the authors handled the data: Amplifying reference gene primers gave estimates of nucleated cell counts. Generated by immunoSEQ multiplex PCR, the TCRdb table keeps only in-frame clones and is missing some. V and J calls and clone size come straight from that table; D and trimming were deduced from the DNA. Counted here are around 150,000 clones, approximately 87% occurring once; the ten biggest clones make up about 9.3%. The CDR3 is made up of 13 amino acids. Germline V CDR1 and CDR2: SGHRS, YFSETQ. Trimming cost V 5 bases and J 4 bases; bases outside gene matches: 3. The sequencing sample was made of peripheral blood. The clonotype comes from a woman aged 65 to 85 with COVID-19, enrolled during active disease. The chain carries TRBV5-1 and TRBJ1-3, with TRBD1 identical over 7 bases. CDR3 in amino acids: CASRQTGGNTIYF. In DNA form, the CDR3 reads TGCGCCAGCAGGCAGACAGGGGGAAACACCATATATTTT. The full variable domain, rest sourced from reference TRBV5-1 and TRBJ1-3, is KAGVTQTPRYLIKTRGQQVTLSCSPISGHRSVSWYQQTPGQGLQFLFEYFSETQRNKGNFPGRFSGRQFSNSRSEMNVSTLELGDSALYLCASRQTGGNTIYFGEGSWLTVV.